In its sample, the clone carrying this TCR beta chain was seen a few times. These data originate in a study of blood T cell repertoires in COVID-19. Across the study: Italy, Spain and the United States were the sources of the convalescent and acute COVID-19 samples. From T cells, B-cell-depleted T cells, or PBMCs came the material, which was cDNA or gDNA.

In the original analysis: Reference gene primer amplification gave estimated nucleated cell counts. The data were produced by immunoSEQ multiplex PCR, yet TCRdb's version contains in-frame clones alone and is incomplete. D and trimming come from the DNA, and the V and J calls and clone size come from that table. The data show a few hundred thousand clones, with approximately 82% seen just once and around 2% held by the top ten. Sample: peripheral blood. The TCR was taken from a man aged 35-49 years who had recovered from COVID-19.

This CDR3 reads CASSLASTRTGEGEQYF. The CDR3 DNA reads TGTGCCAGCAGCTTAGCCTCAACGCGGACAGGGGAAGGAGAGCAGTACTTC. This sequence joins TRBV7-6 and TRBJ2-7; 9 bases are shared with TRBD1. The length of the CDR3 is 17 residues. With 0 bases clipped from V and 7 bases from J, the junction kept 13 bases outside the gene matches. Germline assignment: CDR1 SGHVS and CDR2 FNYEAQ.